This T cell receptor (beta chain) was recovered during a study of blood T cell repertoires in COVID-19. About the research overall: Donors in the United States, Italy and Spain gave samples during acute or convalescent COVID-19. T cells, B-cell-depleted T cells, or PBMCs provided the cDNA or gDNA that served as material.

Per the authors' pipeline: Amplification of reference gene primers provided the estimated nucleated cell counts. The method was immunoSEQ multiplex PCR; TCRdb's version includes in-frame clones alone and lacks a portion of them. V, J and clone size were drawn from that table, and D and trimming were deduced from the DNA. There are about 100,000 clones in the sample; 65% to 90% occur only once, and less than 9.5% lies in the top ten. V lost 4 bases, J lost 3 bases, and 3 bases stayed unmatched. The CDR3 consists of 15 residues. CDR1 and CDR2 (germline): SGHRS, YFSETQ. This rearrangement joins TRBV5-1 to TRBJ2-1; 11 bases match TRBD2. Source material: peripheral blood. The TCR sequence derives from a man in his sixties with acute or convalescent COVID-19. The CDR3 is CASSAGLADYNEQFF. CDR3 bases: TGCGCCAGCAGCGCGGGACTAGCGGACTACAATGAGCAGTTCTTC.